This entry lists 15 T cell receptor beta chains sequenced from one sample in a study of Graves' ophthalmopathy and Graves' hyperthyroidism. TCR beta CDR3 amplification used RNA transcripts. Second-round multiplex PCR came after first-round RT-PCR with HTBI primers. TCRdb redid the calling of the multiplex PCR reads with MiXCR, one entry per CDR3 protein. The table includes about 740,000 distinct CDR3 sequences, roughly 40% detected once. The specimen was peripheral blood. The receptor set was obtained from an adult man with Graves' ophthalmopathy.

The rearrangement links TRBV7-2 to TRBJ1-3, with 7 bases fitting TRBD1. The CDR3 covers 17 residues. With V trimmed by 1 base and J by 0 bases, 6 bases remained unmatched. Germline assignment: CDR1 SGHTA and CDR2 FQGNSA. The CDR3 bases are TGTGCCAGCAGCTTAGGGGCAGGGGGTTACTCTGGAAACACCATATATTTT. Translation gives CASSLGAGGYSGNTIYF.

With regard to this clonotype: This sequence may be a read error, since a much larger clone differs from it by one base. V and J are TRBV7-2 and TRBJ2-6, with a tentative D call TRBD1 (5 bases). This CDR3 has 18 residues. The germline V and J ends were trimmed by 5 bases and 2 bases, with 19 bases remaining between them. The germline CDR1 and CDR2 sequences are SGHTA and FQGNSA. CDR3 amino acids: CASSPGLRKSPGANVLTF. For the CDR3, the DNA is TGTGCCAGCAGCCCAGGGCTCAGGAAGAGCCCTGGGGCCAACGTCCTGACTTTC.

This clonotype appeared many times. The chain is built from TRBV20-1 and TRBJ2-2, with D perhaps TRBD1 or TRBD2 (5 bases each). The CDR3 spans 12 residues. Trimming pared 4 bases from V and 4 bases from J, leaving 7 bases between. Germline lookup yields CDR1 DFQATT and CDR2 SNEGSKA (reference sequence). CDR3: CSATGTTGELFF. CDR3 nucleotides: TGCAGTGCTACGGGGACCACCGGGGAGCTGTTTTTT.

This clonotype was recorded at least ten times. The rearrangement joins TRBV5-1 to TRBJ2-7; D remains unclear. The CDR3 totals 13 residues. CDR1 is SGHRS and CDR2 is YFSETQ in the germline V gene. V was cut by 0 bases and J by 3 bases, with 7 bases left in between. CDR3 amino acids: CASSLGAIYEQYF. CDR3 bases: TGCGCCAGCAGCTTGGGGGCGATCTACGAGCAGTACTTC.

This clonotype has just a few counts. The V gene is TRBV2, the J gene TRBJ2-7; weak D call: TRBD1 (6 bases). The V end was cut by 3 bases, the J end by 2 bases, with 11 bases between. Germline V gives CDR1 SNHLY, CDR2 FYNNEI. The CDR3 length is 14 residues. The CDR3 here is CASSEDRLTYEQYF. CDR3 coding DNA: TGTGCCAGCAGTGAGGACAGACTAACCTACGAGCAGTACTTC.

This clonotype was seen repeatedly, ten times or more. V usage is TRBV10-3 and J usage is TRBJ1-6; 7 bases line up with TRBD1. CDR3 length equals 15 residues. Germline V gives CDR1 ENHRY, CDR2 SYGVKD. V shed 10 bases and J 10 bases; nucleotides not matched to a gene: 16. CDR3 protein: CASGTASLAGSPLHF. The CDR3 nucleotides read TGTGCCAGCGGGACAGCTTCCCTGGCCGGGTCACCCCTCCACTTT.

The sample holds many counts of this clonotype. This chain joins TRBV7-9 and TRBJ2-7, with 7 bases identical to TRBD1. CDR3 length: 15 amino acids. Germline values: CDR1 SEHNR, CDR2 FQNEAQ (reference sequence). J lost 2 bases, V lost 3 bases, and 7 bases had no gene match. The CDR3 is CASSFRDSGAYEQYF. The CDR3 DNA is TGTGCCAGCAGCTTTAGGGACAGTGGGGCCTACGAGCAGTACTTC.

DNA of the CDR3: TGCAGCGTTGAAGTAAGCACTGAAGCTTTCTTT. Its translation: CSVEVSTEAFF. This rearrangement joins TRBV29-1 to TRBJ1-1; no clear D. The length of the CDR3 is 11 residues. Between the trimmed V and J ends, which lost 1 base and 4 bases, there was a span of 4 bases. CDR1 and CDR2 from the germline V gene are SQVTM and ANQGSEA.

This chain links TRBV20-1 with TRBJ1-1; D gene unclear. V was trimmed by 6 bases and J by 1 base, leaving 12 bases between them. This CDR3 is 13 amino acids long. In germline, CDR1 is DFQATT, CDR2 SNEGSKA (reference sequence). DNA for the CDR3: TGCAGTGCCAGCGAAGATACGAACACTGAAGCTTTCTTT. This encodes CSASEDTNTEAFF.

In DNA, the CDR3 is TGTGCCAGCAGGACTAGCGGGGGGCCTTCCTACGAGCAGTACTTC. This gives the protein CASRTSGGPSYEQYF. The rearrangement uses TRBV2 and TRBJ2-7; 13 bases are a match to TRBD2. The CDR3 is 15 residues long. Trimming at V came to 6 bases and at J to 1 base, leaving 3 bases not matched to a gene. From germline, CDR1 is SNHLY and CDR2 FYNNEI.

CDR3 loop: CASRMKPSRQGYTF. The CDR3 DNA sequence: TGTGCCAGCAGGATGAAACCATCAAGACAGGGCTACACCTTC. This chain links TRBV7-9 with TRBJ1-2, with D perhaps TRBD1 (5 bases). The CDR3 has 14 residues. In germline, CDR1 is SEHNR, CDR2 FQNEAQ (reference sequence). Trimming removed 6 bases at V and 8 bases at J, with 19 bases between.

The gene calls are TRBV25-1 and TRBJ1-4; D ambiguous. Germline CDR1 and CDR2: MGHDK and SYGVNS. The CDR3 contains 14 residues. V was trimmed by 5 bases and J by 6 bases, leaving 13 bases between them. In DNA form, the CDR3 reads TGTGCCAGCAGTACGAGGGAAGCGGATGAAAAACTGTTTTTT. It yields the protein CASSTREADEKLFF. Variable domain in full (rest from reference TRBV25-1 and TRBJ1-4): EADIYQTPRYLVIGTGKKITLECSQTMGHDKMYWYQQDPGMELHLIHYSYGVNSTEKGDLSSESTVSRIRTEHFPLTLESARPSHTSQYLCASSTREADEKLFFGSGTQLSVL.

V usage is TRBV5-1 and J usage is TRBJ2-5; 7 bases line up with TRBD1. The germline CDR1 and CDR2 sequences are SGHRS and YFSETQ. The CDR3 length is 15 residues. Losses at the gene ends were 4 bases for V and 4 bases for J; bases not matched to a gene: 10. CDR3 loop: CASSDLQGTPETQYF. CDR3 in DNA: TGCGCCAGCAGCGACCTACAGGGGACCCCAGAGACCCAGTACTTC.

The chain has TRBV7-2 and TRBJ1-3; D is uncertain. Per the germline V gene, CDR1 is SGHTA and CDR2 is FQGNSA. CDR3 size: 14 residues. V lost 2 bases, J lost 0 bases, and 5 bases lay in between. CDR3 region: CASSLSISGNTIYF. The CDR3 DNA follows: TGTGCCAGCAGCTTAAGTATCTCTGGAAACACCATATATTTT.

In its sample, this clonotype was seen many times. This chain joins TRBV11-2 and TRBJ1-5; no clear D gene. CDR3 length: 13 amino acids. The V and J ends lost 5 bases and 7 bases respectively, with 12 bases between them. The V gene's germline CDR1 is SGHAT and CDR2 FQNNGV. CDR3 sequence: CASSPREYQPQHF. The CDR3, as DNA: TGTGCCAGCAGCCCCCGGGAGTACCAGCCCCAGCATTTT.